The rows below give T cell receptor beta chains drawn from one sample of a study of T cell repertoires in cytomegalovirus infection. The antigens of these receptors remain unknown. From the reads, TCRdb called clonotypes with MiXCR, one entry per CDR3 protein. In the table there are over 250,000 distinct CDR3 sequences, 22% of which are singletons. The specimen was cultured PBMCs, collected from culture after CMV antigen stimulation. The receptors here all came from a human donor in good health (CMV status not recorded). Some clones in this sample may be carry-over from other donors' samples. The CDR3 runs from the conserved cysteine through the conserved F or W. A D gene is named only where the DNA matches it firmly. Size tells how often a clone was seen (once, few, many) or the class of an expanded clone, and some rows leave it out.

abundance	d_gene	v_gene	j_gene	CDR3aa	CDR3nt
many	-	TRBV7-9	TRBJ2-3	CASSLANEPDTQYF	TGTGCCAGCAGCTTAGCGAACGAGCCAGATACGCAGTATTTT
many	-	TRBV7-2	TRBJ1-1	CASSLNGNTEAFF	TGTGCCAGCAGCTTAAACGGGAACACTGAAGCTTTCTTT
many	-	TRBV9	TRBJ2-6	CASQRANVLTF	TGTGCCAGCCAACGGGCCAACGTCCTGACTTTC
many	TRBD2	TRBV7-9	TRBJ2-3	CASSPGTSGSADTQYF	TGTGCCAGCAGCCCGGGAACTAGCGGGAGTGCAGATACGCAGTATTTT
few	-	TRBV19	TRBJ2-3	CASSGQHSSTDTQYF	TGTGCCAGTAGCGGACAACATTCTAGCACAGATACGCAGTATTTT
many	-	TRBV7-2	TRBJ1-3	CASGERFRFPGNTIYF	TGTGCCAGCGGAGAGAGATTTAGGTTCCCTGGAAACACCATATATTTT
many	-	TRBV7-6	TRBJ2-3	CASSLSTTGDTQYF	TGTGCCAGCAGCTTAAGCACCACCGGGGATACGCAGTATTTT
-	-	TRBV4-3	TRBJ2-3	CASSHSVGSGPLGRDTQYF	TGCGCCAGCAGCCACTCGGTCGGTTCAGGGCCTCTTGGAAGAGATACGCAGTATTTT
-	TRBD2	TRBV4-3	TRBJ2-1	CASSQGSASGSHEQFF	TGCGCCAGCAGCCAAGGAAGTGCTAGCGGGAGCCATGAGCAGTTCTTC
once	-	TRBV6-2/TRBV6-3	TRBJ2-2	CASSYRLQNTGELFF	TGTGCCAGCAGTTACAGGCTACAGAACACCGGGGAGCTGTTTTTT
-	TRBD2	TRBV11-2	TRBJ2-1	CASRRIGTSGNNEQFF	TGTGCCAGCAGACGTATCGGGACTAGCGGAAACAATGAGCAGTTCTTC
-	-	TRBV12-3/TRBV12-4	TRBJ2-7	CASSLATDKYEQYF	TGTGCCAGCAGTTTAGCGACAGACAAGTACGAGCAGTACTTC
-	-	TRBV7-9	TRBJ2-3	CASSFLAATDTQYF	TGTGCCAGCAGCTTCTTAGCTGCCACAGATACGCAGTATTTT
few	-	TRBV28	TRBJ1-5	CASLPRGNSNQPQHF	TGTGCCAGCCTGCCTCGGGGGAATAGCAATCAGCCCCAGCATTTT
few	TRBD2	TRBV5-4	TRBJ2-1	CASSLGGRNYNEQFF	TGTGCCAGCAGCTTGGGCGGGAGGAATTACAATGAGCAGTTCTTC
many	-	TRBV7-8	TRBJ1-5	CASSLARTATHQPQHF	TGTGCCAGCAGCTTAGCCCGGACTGCTACACATCAGCCCCAGCATTTT
-	-	TRBV7-2	TRBJ2-7	CASSLDPRGSSYEQYF	TGTGCCAGCAGCTTAGACCCCAGGGGAAGCTCCTACGAGCAGTACTTC
-	-	TRBV6-6	TRBJ1-4	CASSWDVGGEKLFF	TGTGCCAGCAGCTGGGATGTCGGCGGTGAAAAACTGTTTTTT
-	-	TRBV11-3	TRBJ2-2	CASSAQGQVRELFF	TGTGCCAGCAGCGCCCAGGGGCAGGTCCGGGAGCTGTTTTTT
few	-	TRBV7-7	TRBJ2-2	CASSLRTKTGELFF	TGTGCTAGCAGCCTCAGGACAAAAACCGGGGAGCTGTTTTTT
few	-	TRBV5-5	TRBJ1-3	CASRPTASSGNTIYF	TGTGCCAGCAGACCGACAGCGAGCTCTGGAAACACCATATATTTT
-	TRBD1	TRBV19	TRBJ2-5	CASSQRQGAGETQYF	TGTGCCAGTAGCCAAAGACAGGGGGCAGGGGAGACCCAGTACTTC
-	TRBD1	TRBV9	TRBJ1-1	CASSAGQFTEAFF	TGTGCCAGCAGCGCGGGACAGTTCACTGAAGCTTTCTTT
few	TRBD1	TRBV6-1	TRBJ1-5	CASSGQGRQPQHF	TGTGCCAGCAGTGGACAGGGAAGACAGCCCCAGCATTTT
many	-	TRBV7-2	TRBJ1-6	CASSLVPSGARNNSPLHF	TGTGCCAGCAGCTTAGTGCCCTCAGGGGCACGGAATAATTCACCCCTCCACTTT
few	-	TRBV15	TRBJ2-1	CATSRWGLGNEQFF	TGTGCCACCTCTAGGTGGGGATTGGGCAATGAGCAGTTCTTC
-	TRBD1	TRBV5-4	TRBJ2-5	CASTAAGGVRETQYF	TGTGCCAGCACCGCGGCAGGGGGAGTTCGGGAGACCCAGTACTTC
-	-	TRBV7-4	TRBJ1-1	CASSNLGRNTEAFF	TGTGCCAGCAGCAACCTGGGCAGGAACACTGAAGCTTTCTTT
many	-	TRBV7-2	TRBJ1-1	CASSLWTEGRTEAFF	TGTGCCAGCAGCTTGTGGACGGAGGGTAGGACTGAAGCTTTCTTT
-	TRBD2	TRBV15	TRBJ2-3	CATSRDYGLAGVTDTQYF	TGTGCCACCAGCAGAGATTACGGACTAGCGGGAGTGACAGATACGCAGTATTTT
few	-	TRBV29-1	TRBJ2-2	CSVDGTAGTGELFF	TGCAGCGTCGACGGGACAGCGGGGACCGGGGAGCTGTTTTTT
-	-	TRBV9	TRBJ2-2	CASSVLHESPTGELFF	TGTGCCAGCAGCGTACTCCATGAGTCGCCAACCGGGGAGCTGTTTTTT
-	-	TRBV29-1	TRBJ2-1	CSVVVGSSYNEQFF	TGCAGCGTTGTCGTCGGCAGCTCCTACAATGAGCAGTTCTTC
many	-	TRBV7-6	TRBJ1-2	CASSLGGEGYTF	TGTGCCAGCAGCTTAGGGGGAGAAGGCTACACCTTC
many	-	TRBV7-2	TRBJ2-1	CASTLGGAGIQQFF	TGTGCCAGCACTTTAGGGGGGGCCGGGATACAGCAGTTCTTC
many	-	TRBV6-2/TRBV6-3	TRBJ2-3	CASGRTDTQYF	TGTGCCAGCGGACGCACAGATACGCAGTATTTT
few	-	TRBV12-3/TRBV12-4	TRBJ1-1	CASSLRDPRYAEAFF	TGTGCCAGCAGTTTAAGGGACCCCCGGTACGCTGAAGCTTTCTTT
few	-	TRBV20-1	TRBJ2-1	CSAQTSMAQFF	TGCAGTGCTCAGACCTCAATGGCGCAGTTCTTC
few	TRBD2	TRBV11-3	TRBJ2-3	CASSLNSGIVDTQYF	TGTGCCAGCAGCTTAAATAGCGGGATAGTAGATACGCAGTATTTT
many	TRBD1	TRBV7-2	TRBJ2-7	CASSRGQGLEQYF	TGTGCCAGCAGCCGAGGACAGGGGCTCGAGCAGTACTTC